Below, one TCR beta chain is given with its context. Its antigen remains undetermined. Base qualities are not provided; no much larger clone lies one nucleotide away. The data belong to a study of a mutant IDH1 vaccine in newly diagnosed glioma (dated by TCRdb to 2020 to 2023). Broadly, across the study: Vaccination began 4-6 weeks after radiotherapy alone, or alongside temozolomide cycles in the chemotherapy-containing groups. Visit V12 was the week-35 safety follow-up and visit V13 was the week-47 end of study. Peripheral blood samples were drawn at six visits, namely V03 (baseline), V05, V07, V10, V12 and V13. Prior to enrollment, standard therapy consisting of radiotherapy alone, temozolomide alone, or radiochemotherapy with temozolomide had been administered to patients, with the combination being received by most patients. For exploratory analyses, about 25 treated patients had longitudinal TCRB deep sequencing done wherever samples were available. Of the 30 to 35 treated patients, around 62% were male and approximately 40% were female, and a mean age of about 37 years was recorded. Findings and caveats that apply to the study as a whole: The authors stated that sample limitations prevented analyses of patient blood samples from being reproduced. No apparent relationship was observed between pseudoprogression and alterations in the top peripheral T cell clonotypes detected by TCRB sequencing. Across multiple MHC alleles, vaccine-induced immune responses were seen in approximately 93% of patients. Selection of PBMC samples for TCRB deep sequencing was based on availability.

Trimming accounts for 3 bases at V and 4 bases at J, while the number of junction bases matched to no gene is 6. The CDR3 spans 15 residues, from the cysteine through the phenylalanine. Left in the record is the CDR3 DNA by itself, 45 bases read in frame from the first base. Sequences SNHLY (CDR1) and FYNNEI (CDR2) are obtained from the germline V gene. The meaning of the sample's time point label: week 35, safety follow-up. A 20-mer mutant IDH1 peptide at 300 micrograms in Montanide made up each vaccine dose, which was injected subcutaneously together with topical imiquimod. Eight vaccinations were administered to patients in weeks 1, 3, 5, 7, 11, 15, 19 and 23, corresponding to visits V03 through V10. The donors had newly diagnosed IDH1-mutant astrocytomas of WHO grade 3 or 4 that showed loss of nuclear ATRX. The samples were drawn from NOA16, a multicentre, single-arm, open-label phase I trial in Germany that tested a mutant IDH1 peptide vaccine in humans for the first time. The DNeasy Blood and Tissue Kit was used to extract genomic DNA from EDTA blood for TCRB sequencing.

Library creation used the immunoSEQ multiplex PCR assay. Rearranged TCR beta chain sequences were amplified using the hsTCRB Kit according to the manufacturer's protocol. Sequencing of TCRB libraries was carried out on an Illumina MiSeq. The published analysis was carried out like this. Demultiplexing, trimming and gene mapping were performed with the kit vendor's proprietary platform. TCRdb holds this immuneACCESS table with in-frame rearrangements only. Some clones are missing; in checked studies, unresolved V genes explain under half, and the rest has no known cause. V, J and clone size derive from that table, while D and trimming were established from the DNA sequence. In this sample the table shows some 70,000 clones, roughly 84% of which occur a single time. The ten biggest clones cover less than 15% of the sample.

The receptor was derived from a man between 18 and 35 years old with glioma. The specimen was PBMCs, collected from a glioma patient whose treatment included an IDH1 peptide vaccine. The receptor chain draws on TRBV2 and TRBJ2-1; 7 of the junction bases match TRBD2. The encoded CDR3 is CASSEEGLRYNEQFF. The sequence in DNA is TGTGCCAGCAGTGAGGAGGGACTACGATACAATGAGCAGTTCTTC.